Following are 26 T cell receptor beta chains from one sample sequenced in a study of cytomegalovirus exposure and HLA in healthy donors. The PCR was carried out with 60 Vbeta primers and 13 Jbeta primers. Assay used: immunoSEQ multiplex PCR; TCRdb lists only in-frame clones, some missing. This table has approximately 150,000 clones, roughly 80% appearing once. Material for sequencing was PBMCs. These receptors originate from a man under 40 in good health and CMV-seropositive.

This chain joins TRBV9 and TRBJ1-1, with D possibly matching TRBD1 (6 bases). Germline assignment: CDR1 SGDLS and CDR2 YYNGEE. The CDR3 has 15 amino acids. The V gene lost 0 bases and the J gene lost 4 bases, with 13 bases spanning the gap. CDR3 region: CASSVVRGAGTEAFF. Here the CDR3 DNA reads TGTGCCAGCAGCGTAGTCCGGGGGGCGGGCACTGAAGCTTTCTTT.

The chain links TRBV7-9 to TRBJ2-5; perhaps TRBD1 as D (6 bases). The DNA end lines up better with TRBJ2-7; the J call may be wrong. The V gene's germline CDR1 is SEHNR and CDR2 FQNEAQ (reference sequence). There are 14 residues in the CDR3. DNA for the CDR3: TGTGCCAGCAGCTTAGTTGGGACACTCTACGAGCAGTACTTC. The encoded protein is CASSLVGTLYEQYF.

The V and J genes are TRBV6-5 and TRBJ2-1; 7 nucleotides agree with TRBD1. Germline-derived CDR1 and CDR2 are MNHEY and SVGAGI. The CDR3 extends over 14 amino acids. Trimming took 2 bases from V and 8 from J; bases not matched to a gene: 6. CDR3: CASSYRTGRDEQFF. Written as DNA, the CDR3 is TGTGCCAGCAGTTACCGGACAGGTAGGGATGAGCAGTTCTTC.

The chain's CDR3 is CASRDSSNQPQHF. The CDR3 DNA sequence: TGTGCCAGCAGGGACAGTAGCAATCAGCCCCAGCATTTT. V is TRBV6-6 and J is TRBJ1-5; a possible D gene is TRBD1 (6 bases). CDR1 is MNHNY and CDR2 is SVGAGI in the germline V gene (reference sequence). The CDR3 is made up of 13 amino acids. The V end was cut by 6 bases, the J end by 0 bases, with 6 bases between.

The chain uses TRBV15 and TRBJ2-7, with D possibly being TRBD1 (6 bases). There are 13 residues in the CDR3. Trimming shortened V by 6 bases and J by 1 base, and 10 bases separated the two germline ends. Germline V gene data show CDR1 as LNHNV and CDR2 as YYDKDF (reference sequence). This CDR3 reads CATSGGGSYEQYF. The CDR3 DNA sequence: TGTGCCACCAGTGGGGGCGGGTCCTACGAGCAGTACTTC.

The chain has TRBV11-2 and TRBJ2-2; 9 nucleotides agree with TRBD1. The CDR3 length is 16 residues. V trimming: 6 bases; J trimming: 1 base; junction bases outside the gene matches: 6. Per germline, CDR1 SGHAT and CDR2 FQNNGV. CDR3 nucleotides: TGTGCCAGCAGAGCGGGGACAGGGCTGAACACCGGGGAGCTGTTTTTT. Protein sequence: CASRAGTGLNTGELFF.

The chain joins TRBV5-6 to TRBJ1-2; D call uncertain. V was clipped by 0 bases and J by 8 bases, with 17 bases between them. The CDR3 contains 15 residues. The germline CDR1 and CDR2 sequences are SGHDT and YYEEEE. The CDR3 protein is CASSLGVWPAGGYTF. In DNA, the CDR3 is TGTGCCAGCAGCTTGGGAGTGTGGCCGGCGGGGGGCTACACCTTC.

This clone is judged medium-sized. CDR3 amino acids: CASSTGDSGSYEQYF. The CDR3 DNA reads TGTGCCAGCAGCACAGGGGACAGTGGCTCCTACGAGCAGTACTTC. This chain links TRBV5-6 with TRBJ2-7; 7 nucleotides match TRBD1. There are 15 residues in the CDR3. With 4 bases clipped from V and 0 bases from J, the junction kept 7 bases outside the gene matches. CDR1 is SGHDT, CDR2 YYEEEE, per germline.

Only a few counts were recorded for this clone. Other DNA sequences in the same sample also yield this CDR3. The CDR3 region is CASSIEAANTGELFF. DNA of the CDR3: TGTGCCAGTAGTATAGAGGCGGCTAACACCGGGGAGCTGTTTTTT. The chain combines TRBV19 with TRBJ2-2; D remains unclear. This CDR3 is built from 15 residues. The germline CDR1 and CDR2 sequences are LNHDA and SQIVND (reference sequence). V was clipped by 0 bases and J by 2 bases, with 7 bases between them. The full variable domain, completed using reference TRBV19 and TRBJ2-2, is DGGITQSPKYLFRKEGQNVTLSCEQNLNHDAMYWYRQDPGQGLRLIYYSQIVNDFQKGDIAEGYSVSREKKESFPLTVTSAQKNPTAFYLCASSIEAANTGELFFGEGSRLTVL.

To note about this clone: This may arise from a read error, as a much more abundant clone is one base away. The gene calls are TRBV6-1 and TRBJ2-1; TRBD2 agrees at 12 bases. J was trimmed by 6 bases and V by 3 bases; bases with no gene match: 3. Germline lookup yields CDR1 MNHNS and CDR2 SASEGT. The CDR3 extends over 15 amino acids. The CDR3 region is CASSDSTSGSNEQFF. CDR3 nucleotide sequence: TGTGCCAGCAGTGACTCGACTAGCGGGAGCAATGAGCAGTTCTTC.

The CDR3 sequence: CASRHGQGNGYTF. The CDR3 DNA is TGTGCCAGCAGACACGGACAGGGGAATGGCTACACCTTC. This chain uses TRBV6-4 with TRBJ1-2, with 9 bases fitting TRBD1. CDR1 and CDR2 from the germline V gene are MRHNA and SNTAGT. Losses at the gene ends were 6 bases for V and 6 bases for J; bases not matched to a gene: 5. This CDR3 is 13 amino acids long.

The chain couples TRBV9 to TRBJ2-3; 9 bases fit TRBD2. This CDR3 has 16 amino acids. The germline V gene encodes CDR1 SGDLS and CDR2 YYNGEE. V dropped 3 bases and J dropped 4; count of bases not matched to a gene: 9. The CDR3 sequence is CASSGGAGLAPDTQYF. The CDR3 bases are TGTGCCAGCAGCGGCGGAGCGGGACTAGCCCCAGATACGCAGTATTTT.

This CDR3 is CASSLVGSRSGTDTQYF. CDR3 nucleotides: TGCGCCAGCAGCTTGGTCGGGAGCCGGTCTGGCACAGATACGCAGTATTTT. The V and J genes are TRBV5-1 and TRBJ2-3, with TRBD2 as a possible D gene (6 bases). Per the germline V gene, CDR1 is SGHRS and CDR2 is YFSETQ. The CDR3 runs to 17 residues. V was cut by 0 bases and J by 1 base, with 15 bases left in between.

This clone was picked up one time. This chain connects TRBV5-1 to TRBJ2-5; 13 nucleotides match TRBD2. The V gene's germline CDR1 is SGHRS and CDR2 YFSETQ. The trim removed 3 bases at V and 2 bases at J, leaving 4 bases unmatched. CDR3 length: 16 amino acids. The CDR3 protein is CASSSGGLAGQETQYF. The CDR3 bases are TGCGCCAGCAGCTCGGGGGGACTAGCGGGACAAGAGACCCAGTACTTC. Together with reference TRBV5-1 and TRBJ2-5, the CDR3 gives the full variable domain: KAGVTQTPRYLIKTRGQQVTLSCSPISGHRSVSWYQQTPGQGLQFLFEYFSETQRNKGNFPGRFSGRQFSNSRSEMNVSTLELGDSALYLCASSSGGLAGQETQYFGPGTRLLVL.

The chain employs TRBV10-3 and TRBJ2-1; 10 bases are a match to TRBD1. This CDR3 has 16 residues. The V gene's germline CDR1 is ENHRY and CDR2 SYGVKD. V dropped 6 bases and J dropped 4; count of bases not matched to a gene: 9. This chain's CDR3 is CAIRGPPGQGYNEQFF. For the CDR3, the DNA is TGTGCCATCAGAGGACCCCCGGGACAGGGGTACAATGAGCAGTTCTTC.

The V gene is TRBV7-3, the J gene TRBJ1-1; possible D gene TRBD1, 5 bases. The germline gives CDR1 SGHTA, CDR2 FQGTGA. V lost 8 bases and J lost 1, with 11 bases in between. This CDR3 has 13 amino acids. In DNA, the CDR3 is TGTGCCAGCTCTCGCCAGGGGAACACTGAAGCTTTCTTT. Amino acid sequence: CASSRQGNTEAFF. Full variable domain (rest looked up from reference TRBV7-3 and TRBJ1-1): GAGVSQTPSNKVTEKGKYVELRCDPISGHTALYWYRQSLGQGPEFLIYFQGTGAADDSGLPNDRFFAVRPEGSVSTLKIQRTERGDSAVYLCASSRQGNTEAFFGQGTRLTVV.

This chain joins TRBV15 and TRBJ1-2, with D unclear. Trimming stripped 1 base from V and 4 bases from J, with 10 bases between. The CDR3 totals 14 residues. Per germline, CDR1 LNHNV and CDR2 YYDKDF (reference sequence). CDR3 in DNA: TGTGCCACCAGCAGAGGGAAGACTTCCTATGGCTACACCTTC. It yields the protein CATSRGKTSYGYTF.

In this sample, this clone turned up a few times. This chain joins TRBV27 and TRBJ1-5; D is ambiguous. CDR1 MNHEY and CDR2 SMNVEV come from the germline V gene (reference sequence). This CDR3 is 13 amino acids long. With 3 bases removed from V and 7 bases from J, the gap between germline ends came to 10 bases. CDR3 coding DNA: TGTGCCAGCAGTTTTCGGGGTTCCCAGCCCCAGCATTTT. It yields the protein CASSFRGSQPQHF.

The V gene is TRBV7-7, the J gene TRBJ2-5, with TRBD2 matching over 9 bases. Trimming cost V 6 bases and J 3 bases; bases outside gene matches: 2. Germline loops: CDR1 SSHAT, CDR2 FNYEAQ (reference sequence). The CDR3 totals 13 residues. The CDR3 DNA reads TGTGCCAGCAGGGTAGCGGGGGAAGAGACCCAGTACTTC. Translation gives CASRVAGEETQYF.

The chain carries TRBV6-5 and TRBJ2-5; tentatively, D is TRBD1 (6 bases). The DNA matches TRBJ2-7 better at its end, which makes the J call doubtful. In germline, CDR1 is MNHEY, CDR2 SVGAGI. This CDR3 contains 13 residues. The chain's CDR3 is CASSPGHGYEQYF. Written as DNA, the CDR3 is TGTGCCAGCAGCCCGGGACACGGCTACGAGCAGTACTTC.

CDR3 DNA: TGTGCCACCTCCCGGCGGGGGCCCGCGGATACGCAGTATTTT. Residues: CATSRRGPADTQYF. The V call is TRBV7-8, the J call TRBJ2-3, with D possibly matching TRBD2 (7 bases). The CDR3 contains 14 residues. CDR1 is SGHVS and CDR2 is FQNEAQ in the germline V gene. Trimming removed 10 bases from V and 6 bases from J, with 20 bases in between.

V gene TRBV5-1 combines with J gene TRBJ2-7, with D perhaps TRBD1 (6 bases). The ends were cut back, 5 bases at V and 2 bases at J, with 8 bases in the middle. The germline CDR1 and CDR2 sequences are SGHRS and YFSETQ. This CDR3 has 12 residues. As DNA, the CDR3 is TGCGCCAGCAGAAGGGACACCTACGAGCAGTACTTC. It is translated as CASRRDTYEQYF. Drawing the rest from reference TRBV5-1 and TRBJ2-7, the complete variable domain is KAGVTQTPRYLIKTRGQQVTLSCSPISGHRSVSWYQQTPGQGLQFLFEYFSETQRNKGNFPGRFSGRQFSNSRSEMNVSTLELGDSALYLCASRRDTYEQYFGPGTRLTVT.

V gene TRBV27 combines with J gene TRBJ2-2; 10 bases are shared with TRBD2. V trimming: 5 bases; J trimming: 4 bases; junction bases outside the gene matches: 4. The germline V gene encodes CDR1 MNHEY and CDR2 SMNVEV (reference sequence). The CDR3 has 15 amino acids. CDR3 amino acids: CASSRTSGITGELFF. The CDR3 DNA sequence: TGTGCCAGCAGTCGGACTAGCGGCATCACCGGGGAGCTGTTTTTT.

The CDR3 DNA reads TGTGCCAGCAGTGACTCTGACAGAAGCTATGGCTACACCTTC. Translated, it gives CASSDSDRSYGYTF. This chain uses TRBV6-4 with TRBJ1-2; D is possibly TRBD1 (5 bases). In germline, CDR1 is MRHNA, CDR2 SNTAGT. There are 14 residues in the CDR3. V lost 0 bases and J 4 bases, leaving 9 bases between the germline ends.

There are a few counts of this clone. DNA for the CDR3: TGTGCCAGTACCAACAGGGGGGACACCGGGGAGCTGTTTTTT. Its translation: CASTNRGDTGELFF. The V gene is TRBV28, the J gene TRBJ2-2, with 8 bases fitting TRBD1. The CDR3 extends over 14 amino acids. V was clipped by 9 bases and J by 3 bases; unmatched bases: 6. Germline V CDR1 and CDR2: MDHEN, SYDVKM.

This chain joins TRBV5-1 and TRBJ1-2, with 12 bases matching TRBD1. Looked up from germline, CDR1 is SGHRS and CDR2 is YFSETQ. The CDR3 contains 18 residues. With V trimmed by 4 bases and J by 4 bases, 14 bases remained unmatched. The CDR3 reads CASSAGPGQGARSYGYTF. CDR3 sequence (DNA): TGCGCCAGCAGCGCCGGCCCGGGACAGGGGGCTCGGAGCTATGGCTACACCTTC.